These 7 T cell receptor beta chains came from one sample sequenced in a study of blood T cell repertoires in COVID-19. Using immunoSEQ multiplex PCR, the repertoire was profiled, and TCRdb retains in-frame clones only, with some absent. The sample includes 35,000 to 50,000 clones, 80% to 90% seen only once; the top ten take 9% to 10%. Sequencing used peripheral blood. The receptors were sampled from a man in his 60s in a cohort sampled during active COVID-19.

The V gene is TRBV5-1, the J gene TRBJ1-2, with 9 bases aligning to TRBD1. This CDR3 contains 13 residues. V was pared by 2 bases and J by 7 bases, with 3 bases of the junction left unmatched. The germline gives CDR1 SGHRS, CDR2 YFSETQ. The CDR3 loop reads CASSFGTGSGYTF. CDR3 DNA: TGCGCCAGCAGCTTCGGGACAGGGAGTGGCTACACCTTC.

The CDR3 spells CASSEAGRNEQFF. CDR3 sequence (DNA): TGTGCCAGCAGTGAAGCGGGGCGTAATGAGCAGTTCTTC. The rearrangement links TRBV2 to TRBJ2-1; perhaps TRBD1 as D (5 bases). V was clipped by 0 bases and J by 7 bases, with 7 bases between them. Germline V CDR1 and CDR2: SNHLY, FYNNEI. The CDR3 spans 13 residues.

The V and J genes are TRBV19 and TRBJ1-4, with 7 bases fitting TRBD1. V lost 6 bases, J lost 8 bases, and 12 bases stayed unmatched. Germline-derived CDR1 and CDR2 are LNHDA and SQIVND (reference sequence). CDR3 length: 15 residues. Written as DNA, the CDR3 is TGTGCCAGTAGAAGGTGGGACAGCCAGGGCGAAAAACTGTTTTTT. This codes for CASRRWDSQGEKLFF.

The chain couples TRBV27 to TRBJ2-1; 8 nucleotides align to TRBD2. The CDR3 sequence is 16 residues long. Germline values: CDR1 MNHEY, CDR2 SMNVEV (reference sequence). With V trimmed by 0 bases and J by 2 bases, 3 bases remained unmatched. CDR3 amino acids: CASSLSRGLAYNEQFF. DNA for the CDR3: TGTGCCAGCAGTTTATCGAGGGGACTAGCCTACAATGAGCAGTTCTTC.

The rearrangement links TRBV7-9 to TRBJ1-3, with TRBD1 identical over 9 bases. Germline V gene data show CDR1 as SEHNR and CDR2 as FQNEAQ (reference sequence). Trimming at V came to 3 bases and at J to 4 bases, leaving 4 bases not matched to a gene. The CDR3 spans 15 residues. This CDR3 is CASSLGQGRGNTIYF. CDR3 bases: TGTGCCAGCAGCTTGGGACAGGGCCGGGGAAACACCATATATTTT. Supplemented by reference TRBV7-9 and TRBJ1-3, the full variable domain reads DTGVSQNPRHKITKRGQNVTFRCDPISEHNRLYWYRQTLGQGPEFLTYFQNEAQLEKSRLLSDRFSAERPKGSFSTLEIQRTEQGDSAMYLCASSLGQGRGNTIYFGEGSWLTVV.

The V and J genes are TRBV2 and TRBJ1-5, with D maybe TRBD1 (5 bases). V was cut by 4 bases and J by 5 bases, with 9 bases left in between. The CDR3 sequence is 13 residues long. The germline V gene has CDR1 SNHLY and CDR2 FYNNEI. This CDR3 is CASSGTTDQPQHF. In nucleotides, the CDR3 is TGTGCCAGCAGTGGGACGACAGATCAGCCCCAGCATTTT.

The sample holds a few counts of this clone. The CDR3 bases are TGCAGCGTTGCCTCCCCCGACAGAATGAGTAACTATGGCTACACCTTC. This translates into CSVASPDRMSNYGYTF. The chain carries TRBV29-1 and TRBJ1-2, with D possibly being TRBD1 (5 bases). The CDR3 is made up of 16 amino acids. The V end lost 4 bases, the J end lost 1 base, and 19 bases lay between the germline ends. Per germline, CDR1 SQVTM and CDR2 ANQGSEA.